Following are 26 T cell receptor beta chains from one sample sequenced in a study of blood T cell repertoires in COVID-19. The data were produced by immunoSEQ multiplex PCR, yet TCRdb's version contains in-frame clones alone and is incomplete. The sample has about 170,000 clones; 87% are singletons. Source material: PBMCs or T cells enriched from blood (not recorded which). The origin of the receptors is a woman between 50 and 59 years old who had recovered from COVID-19.

This clone was seen at least ten times. V is TRBV7-9 and J is TRBJ1-3; TRBD1 matches 9 bases. Germline-derived CDR1 and CDR2 are SEHNR and FQNEAQ (reference sequence). V lost 6 bases and J lost 8; bases outside the gene matches: 8. The CDR3 is made up of 14 amino acids. In nucleotides, the CDR3 is TGTGCCAGCAGTCCAACAGGGGGCGAAGACACCATATATTTT. It yields the protein CASSPTGGEDTIYF.

This rearrangement joins TRBV29-1 to TRBJ2-1; the D gene is possibly TRBD2 (6 bases). The CDR3 sequence is 18 residues long. Trimming stripped 5 bases from V and 0 bases from J, with 23 bases between. Germline CDR1 is SQVTM and CDR2 is ANQGSEA. The CDR3 spells CSVPRGTGALSSYNEQFF. CDR3 coding DNA: TGCAGCGTTCCGAGAGGGACGGGAGCGCTTAGCTCCTACAATGAGCAGTTCTTC.

The V and J genes are TRBV28 and TRBJ2-3; 9 nucleotides line up with TRBD1. CDR3 length: 17 amino acids. CDR1 MDHEN and CDR2 SYDVKM come from the germline V gene. Germline trimming cut 6 bases from V and 5 bases from J; bases unmatched to any gene: 15. The DNA of the CDR3 is TGTGCCAGCAGGGTCCTCGGGGGACAGGGAATGTTAGATACGCAGTATTTT. Translation: CASRVLGGQGMLDTQYF. Using reference TRBV28 and TRBJ2-3 for the parts outside the CDR3, the full variable domain is DVKVTQSSRYLVKRTGEKVFLECVQDMDHENMFWYRQDPGLGLRLIYFSYDVKMKEKGDIPEGYSVSREKKERFSLILESASTNQTSMYLCASRVLGGQGMLDTQYFGPGTRLTVL.

The V gene is TRBV18, the J gene TRBJ1-2, with 9 bases lining up with TRBD1. CDR3 length equals 16 residues. The germline gives CDR1 KGHSH, CDR2 LQKENI. With V trimmed by 3 bases and J by 4 bases, 9 bases remained unmatched. CDR3 sequence: CASSPDGQGSAYGYTF. As DNA, the CDR3 is TGTGCCAGCTCACCCGACGGACAGGGGTCTGCCTATGGCTACACCTTC.

V is TRBV19 and J is TRBJ1-4; 8 bases map to TRBD1. Germline values: CDR1 LNHDA, CDR2 SQIVND (reference sequence). Trimming cost V 5 bases and J 3 bases; bases outside gene matches: 11. The CDR3 is 17 residues long. CDR3 in amino acids: CASSAGTGRLANEKLFF. CDR3 DNA sequence: TGTGCCAGTAGTGCAGGGACAGGCCGTCTGGCTAATGAAAAACTGTTTTTT.

The chain has TRBV11-2 and TRBJ2-4, with D maybe TRBD2 (6 bases). CDR3 length: 12 residues. Germline CDR1 reads SGHAT; CDR2 reads FQNNGV. The V gene lost 0 bases and the J gene lost 15 bases, with 12 bases spanning the gap. The CDR3 protein is CASSLEGLASYF. The CDR3 bases are TGTGCCAGCAGCTTAGAGGGACTCGCCTCGTACTTC. Filled out from reference TRBV11-2 and TRBJ2-4, the complete variable domain reads EAGVAQSPRYKIIEKRQSVAFWCNPISGHATLYWYQQILGQGPKLLIQFQNNGVVDDSQLPKDRFSAERLKGVDSTLKIQPAKLEDSAVYLCASSLEGLASYFGAGTRLSVL.

The chain's CDR3 is CASSGLAGALYSYEQYF. The CDR3 bases are TGTGCCAGCAGCGGACTAGCGGGAGCCCTTTACTCTTACGAGCAGTACTTC. The chain carries TRBV27 and TRBJ2-7; TRBD2 aligns across 13 bases. Per the germline V gene, CDR1 is MNHEY and CDR2 is SMNVEV (reference sequence). This CDR3 contains 17 residues. Losses at the gene ends were 6 bases for V and 4 bases for J; bases not matched to a gene: 12.

The chain has TRBV6-5 and TRBJ1-1; TRBD1 agrees at 8 bases. The CDR3 extends over 15 amino acids. V lost 2 bases, J lost 3 bases, and 5 bases stayed unmatched. Germline loops: CDR1 MNHEY, CDR2 SVGAGI. In nucleotides, the CDR3 is TGTGCCAGCAGTTACGTCGCGACAGGGGACACTGAAGCTTTCTTT. It translates to CASSYVATGDTEAFF.

This clone was seen once. The V gene is TRBV19, the J gene TRBJ2-2, with 7 bases that match TRBD1. The length of the CDR3 is 13 residues. The germline V gene has CDR1 LNHDA and CDR2 SQIVND (reference sequence). J was trimmed by 6 bases and V by 6 bases; bases with no gene match: 4. The CDR3 coding sequence is TGTGCCAGTAGGATCCAGGGGGCCGGGGAGCTGTTTTTT. It codes for CASRIQGAGELFF.

The chain joins TRBV28 to TRBJ2-5, with a possible D match to TRBD1 (5 bases). This CDR3 has 13 amino acids. CDR1 is MDHEN and CDR2 is SYDVKM in the germline V gene. V lost 6 bases and J 4 bases, leaving 12 bases between the germline ends. CDR3 coding DNA: TGTGCCAGCAGAAAATCAGGGTCAGAGACCCAGTACTTC. This gives the protein CASRKSGSETQYF.

The V call is TRBV29-1, the J call TRBJ2-7; 8 bases fit TRBD1. Unmatched junction bases numbered 12, after V lost 6 bases and J lost 5 bases. The germline gives CDR1 SQVTM, CDR2 ANQGSEA. This CDR3 contains 14 residues. CDR3 coding DNA: TGCAGCGTCTTACAGGGGGGAAGGTTGGACGAGCAGTACTTC. It codes for CSVLQGGRLDEQYF.

The chain combines TRBV18 with TRBJ2-7; 10 bases are a match to TRBD2. The CDR3 extends over 17 amino acids. V was clipped by 6 bases and J by 4 bases; unmatched bases: 15. Germline V gene sequence: CDR1 KGHSH, CDR2 LQKENI. The CDR3 nucleotides are TGTGCCAGCTCCCTCGCGCCGGTAAGCGGGAGGGCTTACGAGCAGTACTTC. The encoded protein is CASSLAPVSGRAYEQYF.

In DNA, the CDR3 is TGTGCCAGCAGCTTTGGAGCGGGAGGCTCCTACGAGCAGTACTTC. Encoded protein: CASSFGAGGSYEQYF. This sequence joins TRBV7-3 and TRBJ2-7, with 9 bases aligning to TRBD2. This CDR3 spans 15 amino acids. V was pared by 3 bases and J by 0 bases, with 3 bases of the junction left unmatched. The germline V gene encodes CDR1 SGHTA and CDR2 FQGTGA.

The CDR3 region has the DNA TGCGCCAGCAGACAGGTGGGGCGGGAGCGGGACACAGATACGCAGTATTTT. Its protein is CASRQVGRERDTDTQYF. The chain recombines TRBV4-1 with TRBJ2-3; 7 nucleotides match TRBD2. This CDR3 comprises 17 residues. After removal of 6 bases from V and 2 bases from J, the junction contained 14 bases not matched to a gene. CDR1 and CDR2 from the germline V gene are MGHRA and YSYEKL.

The rearrangement uses TRBV18 and TRBJ2-7, with D maybe TRBD2 (6 bases). Germline V CDR1 and CDR2: KGHSH, LQKENI. Trimming shortened V by 0 bases and J by 6 bases, and 15 bases separated the two germline ends. The length of the CDR3 is 15 residues. The CDR3 sequence: CASSPPEGIRREQYF. The CDR3 nucleotides are TGTGCCAGCTCACCACCGGAGGGGATCCGTCGCGAGCAGTACTTC.

The chain has TRBV5-6 and TRBJ2-3; 8 bases line up with TRBD1. The CDR3 length is 16 residues. J gave up 2 bases and V 4 bases, and 9 bases lay outside the gene matches. Germline V gene sequence: CDR1 SGHDT, CDR2 YYEEEE. The CDR3 loop is CASSPNGQGYTDTQYF. The CDR3 DNA follows: TGTGCCAGCAGCCCGAACGGACAGGGCTACACAGATACGCAGTATTTT. Together with reference TRBV5-6 and TRBJ2-3, the CDR3 gives the full variable domain: DAGVTQSPTHLIKTRGQQVTLRCSPKSGHDTVSWYQQALGQGPQFIFQYYEEEERQRGNFPDRFSGHQFPNYSSELNVNALLLGDSALYLCASSPNGQGYTDTQYFGPGTRLTVL.

The V call is TRBV3-1 (or the pseudogene TRBV3-2), the J call TRBJ1-6, with a possible D match to TRBD1 (5 bases). The V end lost 1 base, the J end lost 9 bases, and 19 bases lay between the germline ends. CDR1 is LGHDT and CDR2 is YNNKEL in the germline V gene (reference sequence). The CDR3 extends over 17 amino acids. The CDR3 region is CASSQVLGGVALSPLHF. Here the CDR3 DNA reads TGTGCCAGCAGCCAAGTTTTAGGAGGGGTTGCCCTTTCACCCCTCCACTTT.

This clone was counted a few times. The sample holds other DNA sequences that translate to the same CDR3. The CDR3 loop reads CASSPLGLAGGNEQFF. CDR3 sequence (DNA): TGTGCCAGCTCACCACTCGGACTAGCGGGAGGGAATGAGCAGTTCTTC. The chain employs TRBV18 and TRBJ2-1, with TRBD2 matching over 15 bases. The germline V gene has CDR1 KGHSH and CDR2 LQKENI. The ends lost 1 base at V and 7 bases at J; junction bases unmatched: 2. The CDR3 spans 16 residues. Together with reference TRBV18 and TRBJ2-1, the CDR3 gives the full variable domain: NAGVMQNPRHLVRRRGQEARLRCSPMKGHSHVYWYRQLPEEGLKFMVYLQKENIIDESGMPKERFSAEFPKEGPSILRIQQVVRGDSAAYFCASSPLGLAGGNEQFFGPGTRLTVL.

The sample holds a few counts of this clone. The CDR3 bases are TGCGCCAGCAGCCCCGGGAGCGAGACCCAGTACTTC. Residues: CASSPGSETQYF. The V call is TRBV5-1, the J call TRBJ2-5; TRBD2 is a possible D gene (6 bases). The CDR3 loop spans 12 amino acids. With 4 bases removed from V and 5 bases from J, the gap between germline ends came to 9 bases. Germline CDR1 reads SGHRS; CDR2 reads YFSETQ.

The gene calls are TRBV28 and TRBJ2-3; the match to TRBD2 covers 7 bases. Germline V gene lookup returns CDR1 MDHEN and CDR2 SYDVKM. The CDR3 totals 18 residues. The V and J ends lost 6 bases and 8 bases, in that order; junction bases with no gene match: 23. The CDR3: CASSSFRVGGGPPGTQYF. DNA of the CDR3: TGTGCCAGCAGCTCTTTTAGGGTTGGGGGAGGGCCCCCAGGTACGCAGTATTTT.

The CDR3 sequence: CASSYPSPDQPQHF. The CDR3 DNA follows: TGTGCCAGCAGTTACCCGTCCCCTGATCAGCCCCAGCATTTT. The chain recombines TRBV6-5 with TRBJ1-5; no definite D call. This CDR3 comprises 14 residues. V shed 2 bases and J shed 5 bases, with 10 bases lying between them. Germline loops: CDR1 MNHEY, CDR2 SVGAGI.

This chain uses TRBV6-5 with TRBJ2-3, with TRBD2 matching 9 bases. The CDR3 consists of 15 residues. V shed 7 bases and J 2 bases; nucleotides not matched to a gene: 7. CDR1 and CDR2 (germline): MNHEY, SVGAGI. DNA for the CDR3: TGTGCCAGCATGATTTCTAGCGGGGTCACAGATACGCAGTATTTT. Translating it yields CASMISSGVTDTQYF.

The chain is built from TRBV11-3 and TRBJ1-2, with 9 positions matching TRBD1. The J segment lost 14 bases and the V segment lost 5 bases, leaving 9 bases of the junction unmatched. CDR3 length: 12 amino acids. The V gene's germline CDR1 is SGHNT and CDR2 YENEEA. The CDR3 DNA reads as TGTGCCAGCAGCGAGGGACAGGGTAAAGCTACCTTC. It is translated as CASSEGQGKATF.

This clone appeared a few times. This sequence joins TRBV15 and TRBJ1-5; 7 bases line up with TRBD1. The germline CDR1 and CDR2 sequences are LNHNV and YYDKDF (reference sequence). The J segment lost 4 bases and the V segment lost 1 base, leaving 4 bases of the junction unmatched. This CDR3 is 15 amino acids long. In DNA form, the CDR3 reads TGTGCCACCAGCAGAGGCGGACAGGCGAATCAGCCCCAGCATTTT. Translation gives CATSRGGQANQPQHF.

The chain carries TRBV4-3 and TRBJ2-3, with 8 bases identical to TRBD1. The CDR3 runs 16 residues. Losses at the gene ends were 2 bases for V and 3 bases for J; bases not matched to a gene: 7. Germline loops: CDR1 LGHNA, CDR2 YSLEER. CDR3 in amino acids: CASSQQGAVRTDTQYF. CDR3 coding DNA: TGCGCCAGCAGCCAACAGGGGGCGGTGAGGACAGATACGCAGTATTTT.

The rearrangement uses TRBV11-2 and TRBJ2-3; 9 bases map to TRBD2. V lost 2 bases, J lost 5 bases, and 14 bases stayed unmatched. The CDR3 runs 18 residues. Per germline, CDR1 SGHAT and CDR2 FQNNGV. This CDR3 is CASSLRSGGRALGDTQYF. The CDR3, as DNA: TGTGCCAGCAGCTTACGGTCGGGCGGGAGGGCCTTAGGAGATACGCAGTATTTT.